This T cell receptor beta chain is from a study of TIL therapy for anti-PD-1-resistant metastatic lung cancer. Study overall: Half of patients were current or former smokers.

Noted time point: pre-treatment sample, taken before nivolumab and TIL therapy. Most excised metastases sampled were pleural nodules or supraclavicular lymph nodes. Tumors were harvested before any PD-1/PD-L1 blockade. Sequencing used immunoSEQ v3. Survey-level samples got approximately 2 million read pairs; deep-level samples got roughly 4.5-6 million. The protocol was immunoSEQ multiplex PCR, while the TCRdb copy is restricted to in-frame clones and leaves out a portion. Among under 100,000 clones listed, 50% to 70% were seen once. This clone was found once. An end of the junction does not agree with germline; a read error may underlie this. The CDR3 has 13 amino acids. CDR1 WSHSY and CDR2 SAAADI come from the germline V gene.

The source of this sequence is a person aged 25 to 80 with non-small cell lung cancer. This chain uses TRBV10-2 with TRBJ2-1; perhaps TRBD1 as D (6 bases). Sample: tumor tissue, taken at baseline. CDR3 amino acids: CASSKSGAQEQFF. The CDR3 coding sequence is TGCGCCAGCAGTAAGTCAGGGGCACAGGAGCAGTTCTTC.